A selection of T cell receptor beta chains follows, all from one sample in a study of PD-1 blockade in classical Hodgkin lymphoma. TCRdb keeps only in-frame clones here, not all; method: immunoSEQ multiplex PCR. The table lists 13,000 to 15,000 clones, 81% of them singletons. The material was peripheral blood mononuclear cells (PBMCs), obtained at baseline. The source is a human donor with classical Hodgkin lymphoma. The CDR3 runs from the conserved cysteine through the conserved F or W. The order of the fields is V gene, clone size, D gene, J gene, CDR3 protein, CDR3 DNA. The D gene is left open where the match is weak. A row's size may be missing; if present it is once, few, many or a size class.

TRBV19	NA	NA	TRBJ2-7	CASRKRAGDSYEQYF	TGTGCCAGTAGAAAACGAGCGGGGGACAGTTACGAGCAGTACTTC
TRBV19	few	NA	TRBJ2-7	CASSGRGGSYEQYF	TGTGCCAGTAGTGGAAGGGGAGGATCCTACGAGCAGTACTTC
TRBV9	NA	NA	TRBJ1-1	CASSPRIQGKGAFF	TGTGCCAGCAGCCCTCGGATTCAGGGGAAGGGAGCTTTCTTT
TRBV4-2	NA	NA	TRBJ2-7	CASSQGPQGFSYEQYF	TGTGCCAGCAGCCAAGGCCCACAGGGCTTTTCCTACGAGCAGTACTTC
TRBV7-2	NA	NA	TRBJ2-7	CASSHPSGNEQYF	TGTGCCAGCAGCCATCCCTCAGGGAACGAGCAGTACTTC
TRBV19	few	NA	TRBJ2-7	CASSRRDKGNPYEQYF	TGTGCCAGTAGTAGAAGGGACAAAGGGAACCCCTACGAGCAGTACTTC
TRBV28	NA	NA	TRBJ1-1	CASTPLFYRDTEAFF	TGTGCCAGCACCCCCCTATTCTACAGGGACACTGAAGCTTTCTTT
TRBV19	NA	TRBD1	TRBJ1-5	CASHSYRGLGQPQHF	TGTGCCAGTCATTCGTACAGGGGGCTGGGTCAGCCCCAGCATTTT
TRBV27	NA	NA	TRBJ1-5	CASSLSGNQPQHF	TGTGCCAGCAGTTTATCCGGAAATCAGCCCCAGCATTTT
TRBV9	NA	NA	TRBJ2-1	CASSVGAGNDNEQFF	TGTGCCAGCAGCGTAGGAGCTGGGAACGACAATGAGCAGTTCTTC
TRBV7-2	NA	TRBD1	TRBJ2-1	CASTLTGGTYNEQFF	TGTGCCAGCACCCTAACAGGGGGGACCTACAATGAGCAGTTCTTC
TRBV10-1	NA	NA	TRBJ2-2	CASSRAGSRAGELFF	TGCGCCAGCAGTCGAGCAGGGAGTAGGGCCGGGGAGCTGTTTTTT
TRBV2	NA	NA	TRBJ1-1	CASSGETGRSEAFF	TGTGCCAGCAGTGGGGAGACGGGCAGAAGTGAAGCTTTCTTT
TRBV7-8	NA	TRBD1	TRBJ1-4	CASSPSNGQGWEKLFF	TGTGCCAGCAGCCCGAGTAATGGACAGGGTTGGGAAAAACTGTTTTTT